One T cell receptor beta chain is described in this entry. In the study's own analysis: Estimation of nucleated cell counts relied on the amplification of reference gene primers. Only in-frame clones appear in the TCRdb table, and some are missing; sequencing was by immunoSEQ multiplex PCR. The V and J calls and the clone size are those of that table, but D and trimming were determined from the DNA. This table has some 250,000 clones, approximately 80% appearing once. Trimming took 4 bases from V and 2 from J; bases not matched to a gene: 11. The CDR3 is made up of 15 amino acids. From germline, CDR1 is GTSNPN and CDR2 SVGIG (reference sequence). This sample is part of a study of blood T cell repertoires in COVID-19. The wider study: There were acute and convalescent COVID-19 samples, and they came from the United States, Italy and Spain.

Specimen: peripheral blood. The chain links TRBV30 to TRBJ2-7; 7 nucleotides match TRBD1. The clonotype originates from a woman between 18 and 30 years old with acute or convalescent COVID-19. CDR3: CAWTRYRGGPYEQYF. In DNA, the CDR3 is TGTGCCTGGACACGTTACAGGGGTGGCCCCTACGAGCAGTACTTC.